Listed here are 20 T cell receptor beta chains from one sample, sequenced in a study of T cells after yellow fever vaccination. TCRdb processed the 5' RACE reads anew with MiXCR; each CDR3 protein has one entry. The sample lists approximately 300,000 distinct CDR3 sequences; around 6.8% were seen once. The sequenced sample was PBMCs, obtained roughly 46 days after the first yellow fever vaccination. These receptors all come from a man in his late teens or twenties who received the YFV17D yellow fever vaccine.

This clonotype showed up many times. The chain recombines TRBV30 with TRBJ2-7; weak D call: TRBD1 (6 bases). The CDR3 covers 12 residues. V was clipped by 5 bases and J by 3 bases, with 11 bases between them. CDR1 and CDR2 (germline): GTSNPN, SVGIG (reference sequence). CDR3 residues: CAWSGTNYEQYF. The CDR3 nucleotides are TGTGCCTGGTCCGGGACAAACTACGAGCAGTACTTC.

The sample holds a few counts of this clonotype. V gene TRBV5-1 combines with J gene TRBJ2-5, with D maybe TRBD2 (5 bases). The CDR3 loop spans 13 amino acids. V lost 0 bases to trimming and J lost 6 bases, with 9 bases between them. Germline V gene data show CDR1 as SGHRS and CDR2 as YFSETQ. The CDR3 region has the DNA TGCGCCAGCAGCTTGGTTGGACTGAAGACCCAGTACTTC. It codes for CASSLVGLKTQYF. The full variable domain, rest sourced from reference TRBV5-1 and TRBJ2-5, is KAGVTQTPRYLIKTRGQQVTLSCSPISGHRSVSWYQQTPGQGLQFLFEYFSETQRNKGNFPGRFSGRQFSNSRSEMNVSTLELGDSALYLCASSLVGLKTQYFGPGTRLLVL.

The CDR3: CASRPGLAYTGELFF. Here the CDR3 DNA reads TGTGCCAGCAGGCCCGGACTAGCGTACACCGGGGAGCTGTTTTTT. The gene calls are TRBV7-3 and TRBJ2-2, with 9 bases that match TRBD2. The J segment lost 3 bases and the V segment lost 6 bases, leaving 5 bases of the junction unmatched. There are 15 residues in the CDR3. The germline V gene encodes CDR1 SGHTA and CDR2 FQGTGA. The full variable domain, its missing parts supplied by reference TRBV7-3 and TRBJ2-2, is GAGVSQTPSNKVTEKGKYVELRCDPISGHTALYWYRQSLGQGPEFLIYFQGTGAADDSGLPNDRFFAVRPEGSVSTLKIQRTERGDSAVYLCASRPGLAYTGELFFGEGSRLTVL.

This clonotype occurred a few times. J is TRBJ2-2 and V is TRBV11-2; D gene ambiguous. V gave up 3 bases and J gave up 5 bases, with 7 bases separating them. CDR1 and CDR2 (germline): SGHAT, FQNNGV. CDR3 size: 13 residues. The CDR3 nucleotides read TGTGCCAGCAGCTTTTATGCGACCGGGGAGCTGTTTTTT. Amino acids: CASSFYATGELFF.

In its sample, this clonotype was seen once. V gene TRBV6-1 combines with J gene TRBJ1-2, with 8 positions matching TRBD1. The V segment lost 5 bases and the J segment 6 bases; nucleotides outside the gene matches: 8. The CDR3 is 14 amino acids. Germline CDR1 MNHNS, CDR2 SASEGT. The CDR3 reads CASSTIGQGDGYTF. CDR3 nucleotide sequence: TGTGCCAGCAGTACCATAGGACAGGGCGATGGCTACACCTTC.

The chain links TRBV20-1 to TRBJ2-7, with TRBD1 matching over 9 bases. The J segment lost 5 bases and the V segment lost 0 bases, leaving 8 bases of the junction unmatched. CDR1 and CDR2 from the germline V gene are DFQATT and SNEGSKA (reference sequence). The CDR3 has 15 amino acids. The CDR3 loop is CSAREGTTGGDEQYF. CDR3 bases: TGCAGTGCTAGAGAGGGGACGACAGGGGGGGACGAGCAGTACTTC.

This clonotype came up a few times. The V gene is TRBV7-9, the J gene TRBJ2-1; TRBD2 aligns across 13 bases. This CDR3 has 16 amino acids. J lost 8 bases, V lost 5 bases, and 9 bases had no gene match. Germline CDR1 and CDR2: SEHNR and FQNEAQ (reference sequence). The CDR3 protein is CASSEKLAGGPDEQFF. Here the CDR3 DNA reads TGTGCCAGCAGCGAAAAACTAGCGGGGGGGCCCGATGAGCAGTTCTTC.

V is TRBV7-2 and J is TRBJ1-3, with D possibly being TRBD1 (5 bases). Germline V gives CDR1 SGHTA, CDR2 FQGNSA. The V end was cut by 0 bases, the J end by 4 bases, with 22 bases between. There are 19 residues in the CDR3. CDR3 sequence: CASSLAGGTPAWEGNTIYF. The CDR3 nucleotides read TGTGCCAGCAGCTTAGCGGGTGGGACCCCAGCGTGGGAAGGAAACACCATATATTTT.

This clonotype has a count of ten or more. V usage is TRBV7-2 and J usage is TRBJ2-3; D is unclear. V shed 0 bases and J shed 2 bases, with 9 bases lying between them. Germline lookup yields CDR1 SGHTA and CDR2 FQGNSA. The CDR3 is 15 amino acids. DNA of the CDR3: TGTGCCAGCAGCTTAGCGCTTGGTACCACAGATACGCAGTATTTT. Translation gives CASSLALGTTDTQYF.

The genes are TRBV5-1 and TRBJ2-1, with TRBD1 identical over 8 bases. Germline CDR1 SGHRS, CDR2 YFSETQ. The CDR3 runs to 15 residues. Trimming removed 0 bases from V and 3 bases from J; junction bases left unmatched: 2. DNA of the CDR3: TGCGCCAGCAGCTTGGAGGACAGGGACTACAATGAGCAGTTCTTC. As protein: CASSLEDRDYNEQFF.

J is TRBJ2-1 and V is TRBV20-1, with D possibly matching TRBD2 (5 bases). Germline-derived CDR1 and CDR2 are DFQATT and SNEGSKA (reference sequence). Trimming cost V 3 bases and J 8 bases, with 14 bases left between them. The CDR3 is 13 residues long. The CDR3 protein is CSARLPTGYEQFF. CDR3 DNA: TGCAGTGCTAGGCTCCCCACGGGGTATGAGCAGTTCTTC.

This clonotype was seen only a few times. CDR3 coding DNA: TGTGCCAGCACGCCATCCCCGGGACTAGCGGGGGGGAGCTCCTACAATGAGCAGTTCTTC. The encoded protein is CASTPSPGLAGGSSYNEQFF. V and J are TRBV12-3 or TRBV12-4 and TRBJ2-1, with 16 bases identical to TRBD2. CDR3 length: 20 amino acids. J was trimmed by 0 bases and V by 7 bases; bases with no gene match: 12.

The chain joins TRBV20-1 to TRBJ1-5; possible D gene TRBD1, 5 bases. The germline gives CDR1 DFQATT, CDR2 SNEGSKA (reference sequence). This CDR3 comprises 13 residues. V was cut by 6 bases and J by 4 bases, with 13 bases left in between. This CDR3 reads CSARDRENQPQHF. CDR3 bases: TGCAGTGCCCGGGACCGAGAAAATCAGCCCCAGCATTTT.

The chain employs TRBV5-6 and TRBJ2-3; maybe TRBD2 (6 bases). Trimming removed 3 bases from V and 0 bases from J, with 14 bases in between. In germline, CDR1 is SGHDT, CDR2 YYEEEE. CDR3 length: 16 amino acids. CDR3 region: CASSYSGLRSTDTQYF. The CDR3 DNA sequence: TGTGCCAGCAGCTATTCGGGACTTCGTAGCACAGATACGCAGTATTTT.

V gene TRBV7-2 combines with J gene TRBJ2-5, with D perhaps TRBD2 (5 bases). The CDR3 consists of 16 residues. The V and J ends lost 4 bases and 1 base respectively, with 16 bases between them. Germline CDR1 SGHTA, CDR2 FQGNSA. The DNA of the CDR3 is TGTGCCAGCAGCTCCGGCGACTGGGGAGCCCAAGAGACCCAGTACTTC. Protein: CASSSGDWGAQETQYF.

This clonotype was observed a handful of times. V usage is TRBV5-1 and J usage is TRBJ2-1; D is ambiguous. V shed 0 bases and J shed 7 bases, with 11 bases lying between them. The CDR3 spans 14 residues. Per germline, CDR1 SGHRS and CDR2 YFSETQ. This CDR3 reads CASSLVLGFNEQFF. In DNA, the CDR3 is TGCGCCAGCAGCTTGGTTCTTGGTTTTAATGAGCAGTTCTTC.

This clonotype came up a few times. A junction end diverges from the germline sequence, so it may reflect a read error. This chain links TRBV20-1 with TRBJ1-1; tentatively, D is TRBD1 (5 bases). This CDR3 has 15 amino acids. CDR1 and CDR2 from the germline V gene are DFQATT and SNEGSKA (reference sequence). The CDR3 here is CSPRAGDAMNTEAFF. CDR3 DNA sequence: TGCAGTCCTAGGGCTGGGGACGCAATGAACACTGAAGCTTTCTTT.

CDR3 in amino acids: CASSPSRPRDSLQETQYF. In DNA, the CDR3 is TGCGCCAGCAGCCCGTCTCGACCCCGCGACAGCCTTCAAGAGACCCAGTACTTC. The V gene is TRBV4-1, the J gene TRBJ2-5; D is possibly TRBD1 (5 bases). There are 18 residues in the CDR3. Per the germline V gene, CDR1 is MGHRA and CDR2 is YSYEKL. Deletions cut 4 bases from V and 2 bases from J, with 23 bases between.

The rearrangement links TRBV7-3 to TRBJ2-7, with D unclear. The germline V and J ends were trimmed by 8 bases and 6 bases, with 17 bases remaining between them. The CDR3 sequence is 13 residues long. Germline loops: CDR1 SGHTA, CDR2 FQGTGA. This CDR3 reads CASSGRPEIEQYV. The CDR3 coding sequence is TGTGCCAGCTCCGGCCGCCCGGAAATCGAGCAGTACGTC.

The sample holds many counts of this clonotype. This rearrangement joins TRBV6-1 to TRBJ2-1; tentative D call: TRBD1 (6 bases). This CDR3 has 14 amino acids. V lost 6 bases and J lost 5, with 14 bases in between. The germline V gene has CDR1 MNHNS and CDR2 SASEGT. CDR3 protein: CASRVGTQNNEQFF. CDR3 DNA sequence: TGTGCCAGCAGAGTAGGGACACAGAACAATGAGCAGTTCTTC.